Following are 16 T cell receptor beta chains from one sample sequenced in a study of T cell changes during pregnancy in multiple sclerosis. Here immunoSEQ multiplex PCR was the method, and the copy in TCRdb shows in-frame clones only, minus some. The table lists some 100,000 clones, about 92% of them singletons, with around 1.2% in the top ten. The sequences come from peripheral blood, collected in the second trimester of pregnancy. All receptors come from a female donor with multiple sclerosis, enrolled in a pregnancy study.

This chain links TRBV5-4 with TRBJ2-2; 7 positions match TRBD1. The CDR3 is made up of 15 amino acids. Germline trimming cut 3 bases from V and 1 base from J; bases unmatched to any gene: 3. Germline V gives CDR1 SGHNT, CDR2 YYREEE (reference sequence). The CDR3 region has the DNA TGTGCCAGCAGCTCAGGGACAGTGAACACCGGGGAGCTGTTTTTT. Its translation is CASSSGTVNTGELFF.

CDR3: CASSLGLAYEQYF. The DNA for the CDR3 is TGTGCCAGTAGTCTGGGACTAGCCTACGAGCAGTACTTC. The J gene is TRBJ2-7, the V gene TRBV19; 8 positions match TRBD2. CDR3 length equals 13 residues. From germline, CDR1 is LNHDA and CDR2 SQIVND (reference sequence). Trimming cost V 5 bases and J 2 bases; bases outside gene matches: 2.

The V and J genes are TRBV10-3 and TRBJ1-2; tentative D call: TRBD1 (5 bases). Germline V gene sequence: CDR1 ENHRY, CDR2 SYGVKD. This CDR3 comprises 15 residues. V gave up 3 bases and J gave up 1 base, with 12 bases separating them. The CDR3 region is CAISEGFGGNYGYTF. CDR3 bases: TGTGCCATCAGTGAAGGGTTCGGGGGTAACTATGGCTACACCTTC.

The chain employs TRBV2 and TRBJ2-3, with 11 bases lining up with TRBD1. From germline, CDR1 is SNHLY and CDR2 FYNNEI. Trimming took 4 bases from V and 4 from J; bases not matched to a gene: 7. The CDR3 consists of 16 residues. The CDR3 DNA reads as TGTGCCAGCAGTGTCCTGGGACAGGGGGTCGCAGATACGCAGTATTTT. Its protein product is CASSVLGQGVADTQYF.

V and J are TRBV11-2 and TRBJ1-4; 10 bases map to TRBD1. The length of the CDR3 is 16 residues. The germline V gene encodes CDR1 SGHAT and CDR2 FQNNGV. V shed 3 bases, J shed 6 bases, and the junction held 7 bases outside the gene matches. CDR3 residues: CASSFGQGVIDEKLFF. Here the CDR3 DNA reads TGTGCCAGCAGCTTCGGACAGGGGGTTATAGATGAAAAACTGTTTTTT.

The V gene is TRBV28, the J gene TRBJ2-3; D not certain. The germline CDR1 and CDR2 sequences are MDHEN and SYDVKM. With 2 bases removed from V and 3 bases from J, the gap between germline ends came to 9 bases. This CDR3 has 14 amino acids. Written as DNA, the CDR3 is TGTGCCAGCAGTTTACGGCAGGTAACAGATACGCAGTATTTT. It codes for CASSLRQVTDTQYF.

The CDR3 region is CASSDYREYTF. The CDR3 DNA follows: TGTGCCAGCAGTGACTACAGGGAGTACACCTTC. The chain links TRBV6-1 to TRBJ1-2; D is possibly TRBD1 (6 bases). The CDR3 covers 11 residues. Germline CDR1 and CDR2: MNHNS and SASEGT. V shed 3 bases and J shed 11 bases, with 10 bases lying between them.

CDR3 loop: CASSPTSGPPYEQYF. The CDR3 DNA reads TGTGCCAGCAGCCCGACTAGCGGGCCACCCTACGAGCAGTACTTC. The chain uses TRBV7-3 and TRBJ2-7, with TRBD2 matching 10 bases. V lost 5 bases to trimming and J lost 2 bases; unmatched junction nucleotides: 6. The germline CDR1 and CDR2 sequences are SGHTA and FQGTGA. This CDR3 has 15 amino acids.

V and J are TRBV15 and TRBJ2-7; D unresolved. The CDR3 contains 15 residues. The germline V and J ends were trimmed by 5 bases and 0 bases, with 14 bases remaining between them. The germline V gene encodes CDR1 LNHNV and CDR2 YYDKDF (reference sequence). This chain's CDR3 is CATSDRSGSSYEQYF. For the CDR3, the DNA is TGTGCCACCAGCGATCGGTCCGGGTCCTCCTACGAGCAGTACTTC.

The rearrangement links TRBV2 to TRBJ2-5; 9 bases fit TRBD1. Looked up from germline, CDR1 is SNHLY and CDR2 is FYNNEI. The CDR3 covers 15 residues. V trimming: 7 bases; J trimming: 3 bases; junction bases outside the gene matches: 9. In DNA form, the CDR3 reads TGTGCCAGCACCACGGGGGACAGGGTTAAAGAGACCCAGTACTTC. It specifies CASTTGDRVKETQYF.

This clone was found once. This chain joins TRBV6-5 and TRBJ1-6; TRBD1 matches 8 bases. Per germline, CDR1 MNHEY and CDR2 SVGAGI. This CDR3 comprises 15 residues. V was pared by 8 bases and J by 7 bases, with 10 bases of the junction left unmatched. CDR3: CASSRVPGGNSPLHF. The DNA of the CDR3 is TGTGCCAGCTCACGTGTGCCAGGGGGCAATTCACCCCTCCACTTT.

This clone was observed once. V and J are TRBV5-6 and TRBJ2-5, with 7 bases matching TRBD2. This CDR3 region has 14 residues. The germline CDR1 and CDR2 sequences are SGHDT and YYEEEE. V lost 0 bases and J lost 3; bases outside the gene matches: 2. The CDR3 coding sequence is TGTGCCAGCAGCTTGGAGGGAGGGGAAGAGACCCAGTACTTC. This translates into CASSLEGGEETQYF.

The genes are TRBV7-6 and TRBJ2-1; maybe TRBD2 (6 bases). Germline CDR1 SGHVS, CDR2 FNYEAQ. Trimming cost V 3 bases and J 1 base, with 19 bases left between them. The CDR3 loop spans 18 amino acids. Here the CDR3 DNA reads TGTGCCAGCAGCTTGGAGGGTCTCGGCGACGATTCCTACAATGAGCAGTTCTTC. It is translated as CASSLEGLGDDSYNEQFF.

This chain uses TRBV4-1 with TRBJ2-1; tentatively, D is TRBD2 (5 bases). Per the germline V gene, CDR1 is MGHRA and CDR2 is YSYEKL. This CDR3 has 15 residues. The V end was cut by 3 bases, the J end by 9 bases, with 18 bases between. CDR3 in DNA: TGCGCCAGCAGCCACGAAGGCAGAGCGGATACTGAGCAGTTCTTC. Encoded protein: CASSHEGRADTEQFF.

The chain combines TRBV5-8 with TRBJ2-7, with 9 bases identical to TRBD2. With 0 bases clipped from V and 5 bases from J, the junction kept 6 bases outside the gene matches. CDR1 SGHTS and CDR2 YDEGEE come from the germline V gene. The CDR3 spans 15 residues. Here the CDR3 DNA reads TGTGCCAGCAGCTTGGTTGGGGGACTAGCCCACGAGCAGTACTTC. This sequence encodes CASSLVGGLAHEQYF.

The chain combines TRBV7-6 with TRBJ2-7; TRBD1 might be the D (6 bases). The germline V gene encodes CDR1 SGHVS and CDR2 FNYEAQ. With 5 bases removed from V and 5 bases from J, the gap between germline ends came to 19 bases. CDR3 size: 15 residues. The CDR3 protein is CASSLRGTSPDEQYF. CDR3 coding DNA: TGTGCCAGCAGCCTCAGGGGCACATCTCCCGACGAGCAGTACTTC. Using reference TRBV7-6 and TRBJ2-7 for the parts outside the CDR3, the full variable domain is GAGVSQSPRYKVTKRGQDVALRCDPISGHVSLYWYRQALGQGPEFLTYFNYEAQQDKSGLPNDRFSAERPEGSISTLTIQRTEQRDSAMYRCASSLRGTSPDEQYFGPGTRLTVT.